The 27 T cell receptor beta chains below come from one sample, sequenced in a study of shared clonotypes between healthy human individuals (dated by TCRdb to 2018 to 2020). The library was obtained by the immunoSEQ multiplex PCR assay. Sourced from immuneACCESS, this table was stored by TCRdb with only in-frame sequences that have V and J called. A share of the clones is absent; for the studies checked, an unresolved V gene accounts for under half, and the remainder has no known explanation. The table for this sample lists fewer than 850,000 clones; about three quarters of them were counted only once. Under 2% of the sample comes from the top ten. The sequenced sample was memory CD4+ T cells sorted from blood. Sample cell subset or site, as interpreted from the label and publication: CD45RA-negative fraction. The source is a young woman in good health.

V is TRBV6-1 and J is TRBJ2-7; TRBD2 aligns across 10 bases. The germline V gene has CDR1 MNHNS and CDR2 SASEGT. J lost 0 bases, V lost 3 bases, and 5 bases had no gene match. The CDR3 totals 16 residues. In DNA form, the CDR3 reads TGTGCCAGCAGTGACAAAAGGACTAGCGGCTCCTACGAGCAGTACTTC. Protein sequence: CASSDKRTSGSYEQYF.

This chain uses TRBV4-1 with TRBJ1-4, with D unresolved. Germline CDR1 and CDR2: MGHRA and YSYEKL. V lost 3 bases to trimming and J lost 4 bases, with 18 bases between them. CDR3 size: 17 residues. The chain's CDR3 is CASSHARGGSLNEKLFF. As DNA, the CDR3 is TGCGCCAGCAGCCACGCGAGAGGAGGCAGCCTTAATGAAAAACTGTTTTTT.

The V and J genes are TRBV11-1 and TRBJ2-7; 12 nucleotides match TRBD1. The CDR3 extends over 15 amino acids. The J segment lost 4 bases and the V segment lost 3 bases, leaving 4 bases of the junction unmatched. The germline V gene encodes CDR1 SGHAT and CDR2 FQDESV (reference sequence). The CDR3 spells CASSFPGQGAYEQYF. Written as DNA, the CDR3 is TGTGCCAGCAGCTTCCCGGGACAGGGGGCTTACGAGCAGTACTTC.

The gene calls are TRBV6-5 and TRBJ1-1, with unresolved D. The germline V gene encodes CDR1 MNHEY and CDR2 SVGAGI. With 0 bases removed from V and 0 bases from J, the gap between germline ends came to 11 bases. The CDR3 length is 16 residues. The CDR3 loop is CASSYSSSEMNTEAFF. The CDR3 DNA reads TGTGCCAGCAGTTACTCTAGTTCGGAAATGAACACTGAAGCTTTCTTT.

The chain combines TRBV27 with TRBJ2-2; unclear D gene. This CDR3 region has 15 residues. The V end was cut by 3 bases, the J end by 1 base, with 9 bases between. Germline V CDR1 and CDR2: MNHEY, SMNVEV (reference sequence). The CDR3 here is CASSFSTGNTGELFF. The DNA of the CDR3 is TGTGCCAGCAGTTTTTCGACGGGGAACACCGGGGAGCTGTTTTTT.

The V gene is TRBV7-2, the J gene TRBJ1-5; 7 bases are shared with TRBD1. Trimming took 1 base from V and 8 from J; bases not matched to a gene: 8. CDR1 SGHTA and CDR2 FQGNSA come from the germline V gene. This CDR3 spans 15 amino acids. The CDR3 coding sequence is TGTGCCAGCAGCTTAGTACAGGGGTCAGGGAAGCCCCAGCATTTT. Translated: CASSLVQGSGKPQHF.

This chain joins TRBV5-1 and TRBJ2-7, with a tentative D call TRBD2 (5 bases). V shed 4 bases and J shed 2 bases, with 13 bases lying between them. The CDR3 has 14 residues. In germline, CDR1 is SGHRS, CDR2 YFSETQ. CDR3 amino acids: CASSLLGVTYEQYF. The CDR3 DNA follows: TGCGCCAGCAGCCTTCTCGGGGTAACCTACGAGCAGTACTTC.

The chain carries TRBV6-6 and TRBJ1-1; D gene uncertain. V shed 8 bases and J shed 3 bases, with 13 bases lying between them. Per the germline V gene, CDR1 is MNHNY and CDR2 is SVGAGI (reference sequence). CDR3 length equals 13 residues. The DNA of the CDR3 is TGTGCCAGCGAATCACACATGGACACTGAAGCTTTCTTT. It yields the protein CASESHMDTEAFF.

The J gene is TRBJ2-3, the V gene TRBV5-4; 8 bases match TRBD2. CDR1 and CDR2 from the germline V gene are SGHNT and YYREEE (reference sequence). V lost 2 bases and J lost 1; bases outside the gene matches: 3. This CDR3 is 15 amino acids long. CDR3: CASSLAGVGTDTQYF. As DNA, the CDR3 is TGTGCCAGCAGCTTAGCGGGAGTGGGCACAGATACGCAGTATTTT.

This clone was seen once. The rearrangement links TRBV7-2 to TRBJ2-5, with D possibly TRBD2 on 7 matching bases. Germline CDR1 SGHTA, CDR2 FQGNSA. CDR3 length: 15 residues. Trimming removed 0 bases from V and 4 bases from J, with 12 bases in between. The CDR3 loop reads CASSLAGGGGETQYF. In DNA, the CDR3 is TGTGCCAGCAGCTTAGCGGGAGGGGGAGGAGAGACCCAGTACTTC.

This clone appeared a single time. The CDR3 region has the DNA TGTGCCAGTAGCAGGACAGAGAGCTACGAGCAGTACTTC. Amino acid sequence: CASSRTESYEQYF. The chain employs TRBV19 and TRBJ2-7, with a tentative D call TRBD1 (6 bases). Trimming took 6 bases from V and 3 from J, leaving 12 bases between them. Germline V gives CDR1 LNHDA, CDR2 SQIVND (reference sequence). The CDR3 sequence is 13 residues long.

This clone was counted between two and nine times. The chain carries TRBV7-9 and TRBJ1-2, with 8 bases fitting TRBD1. Germline CDR1 is SEHNR and CDR2 is FQNEAQ (reference sequence). CDR3 length equals 15 residues. J lost 4 bases, V lost 4 bases, and 8 bases had no gene match. The CDR3 region is CASSSWGQELYGYTF. The CDR3, as DNA: TGTGCCAGCAGCTCTTGGGGACAGGAACTCTATGGCTACACCTTC.

The rearrangement joins TRBV27 to TRBJ2-1; possibly TRBD1 for D (5 bases). Germline V gene data show CDR1 as MNHEY and CDR2 as SMNVEV (reference sequence). Trimming stripped 7 bases from V and 5 bases from J, with 21 bases between. This CDR3 region has 16 residues. CDR3 residues: CASTIRAGWSNNEQFF. CDR3 sequence (DNA): TGTGCCAGCACCATTAGGGCAGGGTGGAGTAACAATGAGCAGTTCTTC.

This clone appeared a few times. The same CDR3 arises from other DNA sequences in this sample as well. The V and J genes are TRBV19 and TRBJ2-7, with a weak D call TRBD1 (6 bases). The germline V gene has CDR1 LNHDA and CDR2 SQIVND (reference sequence). V was trimmed by 4 bases and J by 1 base, leaving 14 bases between them. The CDR3 is made up of 15 amino acids. The CDR3 coding sequence is TGTGCCAGTAGTAACCAGGGGACCTCTTCCTACGAGCAGTACTTC. Amino acids: CASSNQGTSSYEQYF.

This clone has more than one count but fewer than ten. The J gene is TRBJ1-6, the V gene TRBV7-9; 10 bases are a match to TRBD1. The CDR3 loop spans 14 amino acids. V shed 4 bases, J shed 7 bases, and the junction held 1 base outside the gene matches. CDR1 and CDR2 from the germline V gene are SEHNR and FQNEAQ (reference sequence). The CDR3 reads CASSSDRGNSPLHF. The CDR3 DNA follows: TGTGCCAGCAGCTCGGACAGGGGGAATTCACCCCTCCACTTT. Full variable domain (rest looked up from reference TRBV7-9 and TRBJ1-6): DTGVSQNPRHKITKRGQNVTFRCDPISEHNRLYWYRQTLGQGPEFLTYFQNEAQLEKSRLLSDRFSAERPKGSFSTLEIQRTEQGDSAMYLCASSSDRGNSPLHFGNGTRLTVT.

The chain combines TRBV27 with TRBJ2-6; D remains unclear. The germline V and J ends were trimmed by 5 bases and 2 bases, with 4 bases remaining between them. This CDR3 contains 13 residues. Germline V lookup: CDR1 MNHEY, CDR2 SMNVEV (reference sequence). The CDR3 loop is CASSRAGANVLTF. The CDR3 bases are TGTGCCAGCAGTCGGGCTGGGGCCAACGTCCTGACTTTC.

J is TRBJ2-7 and V is TRBV13; 7 bases line up with TRBD2. In germline, CDR1 is PRHDT, CDR2 FYEKMQ (reference sequence). The CDR3 is made up of 18 amino acids. The junction had 14 bases not matched to a gene; V was cut back by 2 bases and J by 1 base. The CDR3 DNA follows: TGTGCCAGCAGCTTACTTCAGGGAGGGCAGGCCTATTCCTACGAGCAGTACTTC. This encodes CASSLLQGGQAYSYEQYF.

V and J are TRBV6-1 and TRBJ2-2; the D call may be TRBD1 or TRBD2 (6 bases each). From germline, CDR1 is MNHNS and CDR2 SASEGT. The CDR3 extends over 12 amino acids. The V end lost 8 bases, the J end lost 7 bases, and 11 bases lay between the germline ends. The CDR3 DNA follows: TGTGCCAGCTCGAGGGGGGTCGGGGAGCTGTTTTTT. Encoded protein: CASSRGVGELFF.

The chain has TRBV11-2 and TRBJ2-7; TRBD1 is a possible D gene (5 bases). The CDR3 has 13 residues. Germline V gene lookup returns CDR1 SGHAT and CDR2 FQNNGV. Trimming stripped 6 bases from V and 5 bases from J, with 14 bases between. The CDR3 region has the DNA TGTGCCAGCAGTCCCAGGGCTTCCAACGAGCAGTACTTC. It specifies CASSPRASNEQYF.

To note about this clone: Other DNA sequences in the sample encode the same CDR3. The CDR3 is CSARQDYEQYF. The CDR3 nucleotides are TGCAGTGCTAGACAGGACTACGAGCAGTACTTC. The chain employs TRBV20-1 and TRBJ2-5; no clear D gene. The end of the DNA aligns better with TRBJ2-7, so the J call may be wrong. The V gene's germline CDR1 is DFQATT and CDR2 SNEGSKA (reference sequence). CDR3 length: 11 residues.

This chain connects TRBV2 to TRBJ1-1; D is undetermined. The CDR3 spans 11 residues. V dropped 9 bases and J dropped 0 bases, with 5 bases sitting between them. CDR1 is SNHLY, CDR2 FYNNEI, per germline. The DNA of the CDR3 is TGTGCCAGTTTACTGAACACTGAAGCTTTCTTT. Translating gives CASLLNTEAFF.

CDR3 DNA: TGTGCCAGTAGTATATTAAACATTATCAAGCAGTACTTC. Translation gives CASSILNIIKQYF. J is TRBJ2-7 and V is TRBV19; D not resolved. Germline V gene lookup returns CDR1 LNHDA and CDR2 SQIVND (reference sequence). Trimming left V 2 bases short and J 8 bases short, with 13 bases between. CDR3 length: 13 residues.

This clone came up many times. The same CDR3 can be traced to other DNA sequences in this sample. The chain recombines TRBV2 with TRBJ2-3; TRBD2 agrees at 13 bases. The V and J ends lost 6 bases and 5 bases, in that order; junction bases with no gene match: 5. The germline gives CDR1 SNHLY, CDR2 FYNNEI. The CDR3 extends over 15 amino acids. The CDR3 sequence is CASRGLAGRGDTQYF. CDR3 DNA sequence: TGTGCCAGCAGGGGACTAGCGGGGAGGGGAGATACGCAGTATTTT.

V is TRBV18 and J is TRBJ2-2; a possible D gene is TRBD2 (5 bases). Germline V CDR1 and CDR2: KGHSH, LQKENI. Trimming left V 2 bases short and J 3 bases short, with 13 bases between. The CDR3 runs to 16 residues. The CDR3 region is CASSPLPKRYTGELFF. CDR3 coding DNA: TGTGCCAGCTCACCATTACCCAAGCGGTACACCGGGGAGCTGTTTTTT.

The gene calls are TRBV2 and TRBJ1-5; tentatively, D is TRBD1 (5 bases). Germline CDR1 reads SNHLY; CDR2 reads FYNNEI. V lost 4 bases and J 5 bases, leaving 18 bases between the germline ends. This CDR3 is built from 16 residues. CDR3 bases: TGTGCCAGCAGTGGGGGTCAGGCAGGGTGGTATCAGCCCCAGCATTTT. This codes for CASSGGQAGWYQPQHF.

The chain joins TRBV6-1 to TRBJ1-1; D is possibly TRBD1 (6 bases). The ends were cut back, 9 bases at V and 1 base at J, with 12 bases in the middle. The CDR3 is made up of 13 amino acids. Germline CDR1 MNHNS, CDR2 SASEGT. The CDR3 spells CASPGHTNTEAFF. CDR3 DNA sequence: TGTGCCAGTCCGGGACACACGAACACTGAAGCTTTCTTT.

This clone was counted once. This chain joins TRBV10-3 and TRBJ1-3, with unresolved D. Germline V gene lookup returns CDR1 ENHRY and CDR2 SYGVKD. The ends were cut back, 3 bases at V and 0 bases at J, with 9 bases in the middle. CDR3 length: 15 amino acids. CDR3 bases: TGTGCCATCAGTGAATTAGGGCGCTCTGGAAACACCATATATTTT. This codes for CAISELGRSGNTIYF.